This T cell receptor beta chain was obtained from a study of T cells after yellow fever vaccination. This clonotype was seen a handful of times. TCRdb fed the 5' RACE reads into MiXCR, producing one record per CDR3 protein. Here the sample spans under 350,000 distinct CDR3 sequences, roughly 4.3% being singletons. CDR3 length: 19 residues. This specimen consisted of PBMCs, obtained 5 days after the yellow fever booster vaccination. The sequence came from a young man who received the YFV17D yellow fever vaccine. V gene TRBV12-2 combines with J gene TRBJ2-4; TRBD2 is the table's D call and was not checked against the DNA. TRBV12-2 is classified as a pseudogene. CDR3 protein: CASRLARVELEGAKNIQYF. The CDR3 DNA follows: TGTGCAAGTCGCTTAGCGCGGGTCGAGCTCGAGGGAGCCAAAAACATTCAGTACTTC.